This T cell receptor beta chain is from a study of T-cell reconstitution after alpha-beta-depleted transplantation in children. V lost 0 bases and J lost 2, with 11 bases in between. The CDR3 length is 16 residues. Germline CDR1 reads ENHRY; CDR2 reads SYGVKD. As it was prepared, the TCRbeta library received unique molecular identifiers. Each CDR3 protein gets one entry after TCRdb re-called the PCR reads with MiXCR. Of hundreds of thousands of distinct CDR3 sequences detected, around 13% appear once; the ten largest clones hold 0.79%. General study points: Newly generated T cells supplied most T-cell counts and diversity one year post-transplant. Reportedly, alpha-beta T cells present about two months post-transplant originated from several hundred expanded clones of graft origin. In some patients, recipient T cells and intrathymic progenitors surviving conditioning explained high day-60 diversity.

This clonotype showed up just a few times. Its antigen is undetermined. The V call is TRBV10-3, the J call TRBJ1-5; TRBD1 might be the D (5 bases). This receptor was obtained from a girl under 10 years old with congenital amegakaryocytic thrombocytopenia, due to receive a stem cell transplant. The sample consisted of PBMCs, taken before TCRalphabeta/CD19-depleted stem cell transplant. The CDR3 DNA is TGTGCCATCAGTGAGTCTCAGGTAGGGGGCAATCAGCCCCAGCATTTT. This sequence encodes CAISESQVGGNQPQHF.